Following are 31 T cell receptor beta chains from one sample sequenced in a study of T cells in tuberculosis. Assay: immunoSEQ multiplex PCR; the TCRdb copy retains only in-frame clones and omits some. The repertoire holds 37,000 or so clones, with about 94% as singletons. The sample comprised PBMCs. The receptors shown here come from a donor aged 10 to 29 with latent tuberculosis or without tuberculosis infection. Some clones in this sample may be carry-over from other donors' samples.

The chain uses TRBV7-2 and TRBJ2-4; no definite D call. The CDR3 covers 18 residues. Germline CDR1 SGHTA, CDR2 FQGNSA. V was trimmed by 1 base and J by 1 base, leaving 17 bases between them. CDR3 in amino acids: CASSLETFGLLAKNIQYF. As DNA, the CDR3 is TGTGCCAGCAGCTTAGAGACATTTGGGTTATTGGCCAAAAACATTCAGTACTTC.

The chain joins TRBV18 to TRBJ2-2; tentatively, D is TRBD1 (6 bases). V dropped 2 bases and J dropped 3 bases, with 13 bases sitting between them. The V gene's germline CDR1 is KGHSH and CDR2 LQKENI. This CDR3 region has 16 residues. The CDR3 DNA sequence: TGTGCCAGCTCACCAGAACAGGGCTCTTACACCGGGGAGCTGTTTTTT. It translates to CASSPEQGSYTGELFF. The variable domain in full, completed from reference TRBV18 and TRBJ2-2, reads NAGVMQNPRHLVRRRGQEARLRCSPMKGHSHVYWYRQLPEEGLKFMVYLQKENIIDESGMPKERFSAEFPKEGPSILRIQQVVRGDSAAYFCASSPEQGSYTGELFFGEGSRLTVL.

This clone was seen a handful of times. The V and J genes are TRBV6-6 and TRBJ1-6; D is unresolved. This CDR3 region has 13 residues. V was shortened by 2 bases and J by 9 bases, with 8 bases between the two germline ends. Germline assignment: CDR1 MNHNY and CDR2 SVGAGI (reference sequence). The CDR3 loop is CASSYGQRSPLHF. CDR3 DNA: TGTGCCAGCAGTTACGGTCAGCGTTCACCCCTCCACTTT.

This clone was counted a few times. V is TRBV5-1 and J is TRBJ2-1; TRBD2 matches 11 bases. From germline, CDR1 is SGHRS and CDR2 YFSETQ. After removal of 5 bases from V and 8 bases from J, the junction contained 12 bases not matched to a gene. The CDR3 extends over 16 amino acids. The CDR3 DNA reads as TGCGCCAGCAGGGCTAGCGGGGGGCCACAAACCGATGAGCAGTTCTTC. This encodes CASRASGGPQTDEQFF.

V and J are TRBV4-3 and TRBJ1-1, with 7 bases lining up with TRBD1. Germline CDR1 reads LGHNA; CDR2 reads YSLEER. This CDR3 comprises 13 residues. The J segment lost 10 bases and the V segment lost 0 bases, leaving 5 bases of the junction unmatched. In DNA form, the CDR3 reads TGCGCCAGCAGCCAAGACCGGGACAGCGTAGCTTTCTTT. Translation gives CASSQDRDSVAFF.

The chain links TRBV7-2 to TRBJ2-3; 14 nucleotides line up with TRBD2. Germline CDR1 and CDR2: SGHTA and FQGNSA. The CDR3 runs 18 residues. V was pared by 5 bases and J by 0 bases, with 7 bases of the junction left unmatched. CDR3 nucleotides: TGTGCCAGCAGCACCCCGACTAGCGGGGGGGATAGCACAGATACGCAGTATTTT. Residues: CASSTPTSGGDSTDTQYF.

V is TRBV29-1 and J is TRBJ1-1; the match to TRBD1 covers 8 bases. The CDR3 is made up of 16 amino acids. The J segment lost 8 bases and the V segment lost 2 bases, leaving 16 bases of the junction unmatched. The V gene's germline CDR1 is SQVTM and CDR2 ANQGSEA. The CDR3 DNA sequence: TGCAGCGTTGAATCCTGCCCGACAGGGGACCGGCTCGAAGCTTTCTTT. Encoded protein: CSVESCPTGDRLEAFF.

The gene calls are TRBV4-3 and TRBJ2-5, with 8 bases matching TRBD1. V lost 3 bases and J lost 3; bases outside the gene matches: 3. CDR1 and CDR2 from the germline V gene are LGHNA and YSLEER. CDR3 length equals 14 residues. The CDR3 region is CASSHLDREETQYF. The CDR3 DNA reads as TGCGCCAGCAGCCACTTGGACAGGGAAGAGACCCAGTACTTC.

This clone was seen just once. The chain has TRBV9 and TRBJ1-3, with D possibly matching TRBD1 (5 bases). Between the trimmed V and J ends, which lost 4 bases and 0 bases, there was a span of 8 bases. CDR3 length: 14 amino acids. Germline V gene lookup returns CDR1 SGDLS and CDR2 YYNGEE. The chain's CDR3 is CASSSGGSGNTIYF. The CDR3 nucleotides read TGTGCCAGCAGCTCGGGGGGCTCTGGAAACACCATATATTTT.

The chain is built from TRBV7-9 and TRBJ2-2, with D tentatively TRBD2 (5 bases). This CDR3 is built from 18 residues. Germline assignment: CDR1 SEHNR and CDR2 FQNEAQ (reference sequence). V dropped 4 bases and J dropped 2 bases, with 20 bases sitting between them. The DNA of the CDR3 is TGTGCCAGCAGCTCAACCCGGGAAAACCGAAGAAACACCGGGGAGCTGTTTTTT. This codes for CASSSTRENRRNTGELFF. Complete variable domain (other parts from reference TRBV7-9 and TRBJ2-2): DTGVSQNPRHKITKRGQNVTFRCDPISEHNRLYWYRQTLGQGPEFLTYFQNEAQLEKSRLLSDRFSAERPKGSFSTLEIQRTEQGDSAMYLCASSSTRENRRNTGELFFGEGSRLTVL.

This chain joins TRBV20-1 and TRBJ1-4; D possibly corresponds to TRBD1 (5 bases). Trimming stripped 3 bases from V and 7 bases from J, with 6 bases between. CDR1 and CDR2 (germline): DFQATT, SNEGSKA (reference sequence). CDR3 length: 11 amino acids. For the CDR3, the DNA is TGCAGTGCTAGTCAGGGTGAAAAACTGTTTTTT. Translating it yields CSASQGEKLFF.

The chain employs TRBV5-1 and TRBJ2-3; D gene ambiguous. CDR3 size: 13 residues. CDR1 SGHRS and CDR2 YFSETQ come from the germline V gene. V lost 0 bases to trimming and J lost 6 bases, with 8 bases between them. Here the CDR3 reads CASSLALRDTQYF. The DNA of the CDR3 is TGCGCCAGCAGCTTGGCCTTGAGGGATACGCAGTATTTT.

The chain recombines TRBV10-3 with TRBJ2-3, with 9 bases identical to TRBD2. The length of the CDR3 is 15 residues. With 6 bases clipped from V and 0 bases from J, the junction kept 4 bases outside the gene matches. The germline V gene encodes CDR1 ENHRY and CDR2 SYGVKD. The CDR3 sequence: CAIRRGGPSTDTQYF. DNA of the CDR3: TGTGCCATCAGGCGGGGGGGCCCTAGCACAGATACGCAGTATTTT.

V is TRBV19 and J is TRBJ1-1; D ambiguous. The CDR3 totals 14 residues. Germline CDR1 reads LNHDA; CDR2 reads SQIVND (reference sequence). Between the trimmed V and J ends, which lost 7 bases and 5 bases, there was a span of 17 bases. The CDR3 loop is CASTRTLGGTEAFF. The CDR3 nucleotides read TGTGCCAGTACTCGGACTTTAGGTGGGACTGAAGCTTTCTTT.

This rearrangement joins TRBV6-6 to TRBJ1-1, with 9 bases lining up with TRBD1. This CDR3 spans 16 amino acids. The V segment lost 1 base and the J segment 1 base; nucleotides outside the gene matches: 4. Germline values: CDR1 MNHNY, CDR2 SVGAGI (reference sequence). DNA of the CDR3: TGTGCCAGCAGTTACTACACGGGACAGGGGAACACTGAAGCTTTCTTT. It specifies CASSYYTGQGNTEAFF.

V is TRBV7-9 and J is TRBJ2-7, with TRBD2 as a possible D gene (5 bases). CDR1 and CDR2 (germline): SEHNR, FQNEAQ (reference sequence). CDR3 length equals 14 residues. The V gene lost 6 bases and the J gene lost 3 bases, with 15 bases spanning the gap. The chain's CDR3 is CASRFDGVLYEQYF. CDR3 sequence (DNA): TGTGCCAGCAGGTTCGACGGGGTCCTCTACGAGCAGTACTTC.

CDR3 amino acids: CASSGDTGHTEAFF. The CDR3 region has the DNA TGTGCCAGCAGTGGGGATACAGGACACACTGAAGCTTTCTTT. V and J are TRBV25-1 and TRBJ1-1; weak D call: TRBD1 (5 bases). CDR3 length: 14 residues. CDR1 is MGHDK, CDR2 SYGVNS, per germline. V was shortened by 4 bases and J by 3 bases, with 12 bases between the two germline ends.

The J gene is TRBJ2-3, the V gene TRBV6-6; the D is unclear. The CDR3 has 13 residues. Germline V gene data show CDR1 as MNHNY and CDR2 as SVGAGI (reference sequence). Trimming took off 0 bases at V and 5 bases at J, with 6 bases between the two ends. CDR3 amino acids: CASSYSSGDTQYF. The CDR3 region has the DNA TGTGCCAGCAGTTACTCGTCAGGAGATACGCAGTATTTT.

The gene calls are TRBV18 and TRBJ1-4; 8 nucleotides align to TRBD1. The J segment lost 4 bases and the V segment lost 0 bases, leaving 1 base of the junction unmatched. CDR3 length: 15 amino acids. Germline V gene sequence: CDR1 KGHSH, CDR2 LQKENI. The CDR3 DNA reads TGTGCCAGCTCACCACCAGGACAGGGTAATGAAAAACTGTTTTTT. Translation gives CASSPPGQGNEKLFF. Drawing the rest from reference TRBV18 and TRBJ1-4, the complete variable domain is NAGVMQNPRHLVRRRGQEARLRCSPMKGHSHVYWYRQLPEEGLKFMVYLQKENIIDESGMPKERFSAEFPKEGPSILRIQQVVRGDSAAYFCASSPPGQGNEKLFFGSGTQLSVL.

The count of this clone is one. V usage is TRBV19 and J usage is TRBJ1-6; 12 nucleotides match TRBD1. V was clipped by 5 bases and J by 9 bases; unmatched bases: 11. The CDR3 consists of 17 residues. Germline loops: CDR1 LNHDA, CDR2 SQIVND (reference sequence). CDR3 protein: CASSVTVGQGAGSPLHF. The CDR3 DNA sequence: TGTGCCAGTAGTGTGACCGTGGGACAGGGGGCAGGTTCACCCCTCCACTTT.

This chain connects TRBV6-5 to TRBJ2-6; D is possibly TRBD1 (5 bases). V lost 4 bases and J lost 4, with 14 bases in between. In germline, CDR1 is MNHEY, CDR2 SVGAGI. The CDR3 has 16 amino acids. The CDR3 nucleotides read TGTGCCAGCAGTTGGCAGGGCGGTACGGGGGCCAACGTCCTGACTTTC. Translation gives CASSWQGGTGANVLTF.

The genes are TRBV4-1 and TRBJ2-3; 12 nucleotides match TRBD1. Germline V lookup: CDR1 MGHRA, CDR2 YSYEKL. The length of the CDR3 is 15 residues. The ends lost 0 bases at V and 6 bases at J; junction bases unmatched: 1. CDR3 bases: TGCGCCAGCAGCCAAGAGGGACAGGGGGCCGATACGCAGTATTTT. This translates into CASSQEGQGADTQYF.

The rearrangement joins TRBV2 to TRBJ2-7, with D unresolved. The germline V gene has CDR1 SNHLY and CDR2 FYNNEI. Trimming took 4 bases from V and 3 from J, leaving 4 bases between them. CDR3 length: 11 residues. The CDR3 here is CASSVHYEQYF. For the CDR3, the DNA is TGTGCCAGCAGTGTCCACTACGAGCAGTACTTC.

The V gene is TRBV7-2, the J gene TRBJ1-2; D uncertain. V lost 5 bases to trimming and J lost 4 bases, with 8 bases between them. Germline CDR1 SGHTA, CDR2 FQGNSA. The CDR3 has 12 residues. CDR3 protein: CASSPRGYGYTF. Written as DNA, the CDR3 is TGTGCCAGCAGCCCGAGAGGCTATGGCTACACCTTC.

The chain couples TRBV7-2 to TRBJ1-3; unclear D gene. In germline, CDR1 is SGHTA, CDR2 FQGNSA. V gave up 5 bases and J gave up 1 base, with 18 bases separating them. The CDR3 contains 17 residues. In nucleotides, the CDR3 is TGTGCCAGCAGCCACGAGACACTGACCGTTTCTGGAAACACCATATATTTT. Translating it yields CASSHETLTVSGNTIYF.

This chain joins TRBV30 and TRBJ2-2, with 10 nucleotides matching TRBD1. V lost 7 bases, J lost 6 bases, and 5 bases stayed unmatched. CDR3 length equals 13 residues. Germline CDR1 and CDR2: GTSNPN and SVGIG (reference sequence). CDR3 coding DNA: TGTGCCTTTGGGACAGGGGACGCCGGGGAGCTGTTTTTT. Translating it yields CAFGTGDAGELFF.

This chain connects TRBV2 to TRBJ2-5, with D possibly matching TRBD2 (5 bases). Germline values: CDR1 SNHLY, CDR2 FYNNEI. Deletions cut 1 base from V and 4 bases from J, with 7 bases between. The CDR3 is 13 residues long. This CDR3 is CASSEVGRETQYF. DNA for the CDR3: TGTGCCAGCAGTGAAGTAGGGAGAGAGACCCAGTACTTC.

The rearrangement uses TRBV4-3 and TRBJ2-3, with 12 bases aligning to TRBD2. This CDR3 is 16 amino acids long. J was trimmed by 4 bases and V by 3 bases; bases with no gene match: 5. The germline V gene encodes CDR1 LGHNA and CDR2 YSLEER. CDR3 loop: CASSQLAGGTADTQYF. The CDR3 DNA reads TGCGCCAGCAGCCAGCTAGCGGGGGGGACAGCAGATACGCAGTATTTT.

The chain uses TRBV7-8 and TRBJ2-7, with TRBD1 as a possible D gene (5 bases). CDR1 SGHVS and CDR2 FQNEAQ come from the germline V gene. The CDR3 length is 15 residues. V lost 2 bases and J lost 5, with 16 bases in between. The CDR3 loop is CASSLTQGKLDEQYF. In DNA, the CDR3 is TGTGCCAGCAGCTTAACCCAGGGAAAGCTCGACGAGCAGTACTTC.

CDR3 coding DNA: TGCGCCAGCAGCATTCGGGGACAGAACACTGAAGCTTTCTTT. It yields the protein CASSIRGQNTEAFF. The J gene is TRBJ1-1, the V gene TRBV5-1; the D gene is possibly TRBD1 (6 bases). The CDR3 length is 14 residues. Trimming stripped 4 bases from V and 1 base from J, with 11 bases between. The germline V gene has CDR1 SGHRS and CDR2 YFSETQ.

The V call is TRBV12-5, the J call TRBJ2-5; TRBD1 agrees at 8 bases. The germline gives CDR1 LGHNT, CDR2 FRNRAP. V shed 0 bases and J 3 bases; nucleotides not matched to a gene: 6. The CDR3 spans 16 residues. CDR3 sequence reads: CASGLVVLDREETQYF. The CDR3 bases are TGTGCTAGTGGTTTGGTCGTTCTGGACAGGGAAGAGACCCAGTACTTC.